Here is one T cell receptor beta chain with its context. Its antigen is currently unknown. The CDR3 has 16 residues. Unmatched junction bases numbered 7, after V lost 0 bases and J lost 5 bases. Germline values: CDR1 ENHRY, CDR2 SYGVKD. The sample originates from a study of Ad26.COV2.S vaccination and SARS-CoV-2 variants. On the study more broadly: The authors gave Ad26.COV2.S intramuscularly, either once or twice 56 days apart. Overall study findings and caveats: People given the vaccine had a wider spike-specific TCR breadth than placebo recipients did. Total responses of T cells may have been underestimated by the analyses of TCR breadth and depth.

TCRdb's table, derived via immunoSEQ multiplex PCR, lists solely in-frame clones and lacks some. The repertoire holds roughly 680,000 clones, with 89% as singletons. Treatment here: some 20 received Ad26.COV2.S at low or high dose, single or two shots; five or six received placebo; per-sample allocation not given. Day 63 following the first vaccine or placebo injection was when the samples were taken. An Ad26 vector expressing Wuhan-strain SARS-CoV-2 spike served as the vaccine. This clonotype was sampled from a person between 18 and 59 years old who received the Ad26.COV2.S COVID-19 vaccine or a placebo. The sequencing used peripheral blood, collected in a trial of Ad26.COV2.S vaccine versus placebo. This chain links TRBV10-3 with TRBJ2-1, with TRBD2 matching 7 bases. The DNA of the CDR3 is TGTGCCATCAGTGAGTCGAGGCTAGCGGTGGACAATGAGCAGTTCTTC. Encoded protein: CAISESRLAVDNEQFF.